This T cell receptor beta chain was retrieved from a study of CXCR3-negative and CXCR3-positive naive CD8 T cells. Study conclusions and caveats: In CXCR3-positive naive cells, the TRB CDR3s were more hydrophobic than in CXCR3-negative naive cells. Similarly elevated diversity marked both naive subsets, with memory CD8+ cells showing far lower diversity.

The CDR3 totals 14 residues. The germline V gene has CDR1 MRHNA and CDR2 SNTAGT. Preparation of TRB cDNA libraries relied on 5' RACE carrying UMI labels. TCRdb re-called the 5' RACE reads and catalogs CDR3 proteins one per entry, DNA excluded. The table for this sample gives about 70,000 distinct CDR3 sequences. In the case of this clonotype: The target antigen is unknown.

What was sequenced was naive CXCR3+ CD8+ T cells from blood. Stated subset: CD45RO-CCR7+CD27+CD95- naive CD8+ T cells expressing CXCR3 (TNR3+). This receptor was identified in a human donor in good health. Some clones in this sample may be carry-over from other donors' samples. J is TRBJ2-2 and V is TRBV6-4. CDR3 region: CASSDGGNTGELFF.